One sample yielded the 15 T cell receptor beta chains listed below, sequenced in a study of identical twins' blood T cells (dated by TCRdb to the early 2010s). The protocol used for the library was 5' RACE. Sequencing was performed on an Illumina Genome Analyzer IIx. Clones were called with MiXCR by TCRdb after fastp trimmed the public reads at Q25, and only in-frame beta chains were retained. When rows share a CDR3 protein, they turn into one entry using the most common DNA and genes. Counted in this sample were a few hundred thousand distinct CDR3 sequences; about 28% of them appeared once. Of the sample, roughly 5.5% is held by the ten largest clones. Input material: PBMCs. All receptors come from a woman aged 18-49 years in good health.

The chain recombines TRBV7-2 with TRBJ2-5, with 11 bases matching TRBD2. Germline V gene data show CDR1 as SGHTA and CDR2 as FQGNSA. The CDR3 covers 14 residues. V shed 5 bases and J 5 bases; nucleotides not matched to a gene: 4. CDR3 nucleotide sequence: TGTGCCAGCAGCCTCTGGACTAGCGGGGAGACCCAGTACTTC. Amino acids: CASSLWTSGETQYF.

This clonotype has just a few counts. The chain links TRBV7-9 to TRBJ2-7; D uncertain. Looked up from germline, CDR1 is SEHNR and CDR2 is FQNEAQ (reference sequence). The CDR3 runs 12 residues. V shed 2 bases and J shed 3 bases, with 5 bases lying between them. CDR3 coding DNA: TGTGCCAGCAGCTTACCCAACTACGAGCAGTACTTC. Translated: CASSLPNYEQYF.

This clonotype was seen a few times. This rearrangement joins TRBV5-1 to TRBJ1-1; 8 nucleotides line up with TRBD1. The CDR3 spans 14 residues. Losses at the gene ends were 6 bases for V and 5 bases for J; bases not matched to a gene: 9. Germline V CDR1 and CDR2: SGHRS, YFSETQ. The CDR3 protein is CASNPTNRGTEAFF. The CDR3 DNA follows: TGCGCCAGCAACCCTACAAACAGGGGGACTGAAGCTTTCTTT.

This clonotype was observed a few times. This chain joins TRBV6-1 and TRBJ2-7; D is undetermined. Trimming stripped 2 bases from V and 3 bases from J, with 5 bases between. CDR3 length: 12 amino acids. CDR1 is MNHNS and CDR2 is SASEGT in the germline V gene. CDR3 in amino acids: CASSEIGYEQYF. The CDR3 coding sequence is TGTGCCAGCAGTGAAATCGGCTACGAGCAGTACTTC.

This chain connects TRBV7-9 to TRBJ1-1; a weak D match, TRBD1 (5 bases). V lost 6 bases, J lost 1 base, and 15 bases lay in between. Germline CDR1 reads SEHNR; CDR2 reads FQNEAQ (reference sequence). This CDR3 comprises 15 residues. CDR3 loop: CASSPRGSGNTEAFF. CDR3 bases: TGTGCCAGCAGTCCCCGGGGGTCCGGGAACACTGAAGCTTTCTTT.

This clonotype was detected only a few times. The genes are TRBV6-1 and TRBJ1-5; D gene uncertain. The V and J ends lost 6 bases and 3 bases respectively, with 12 bases between them. Germline-derived CDR1 and CDR2 are MNHNS and SASEGT. The CDR3 sequence is 14 residues long. The CDR3 reads CASRETWANQPQHF. DNA for the CDR3: TGTGCCAGCAGGGAGACATGGGCCAATCAGCCCCAGCATTTT.

The chain carries TRBV7-2 and TRBJ2-7; no reliable D call. CDR1 is SGHTA and CDR2 is FQGNSA in the germline V gene. The CDR3 consists of 14 residues. V shed 1 base and J shed 1 base, with 8 bases lying between them. The chain's CDR3 is CASSLEAESYEQYF. The CDR3 DNA sequence: TGTGCCAGCAGCTTAGAGGCGGAATCCTACGAGCAGTACTTC.

The gene calls are TRBV29-1 and TRBJ2-3, with TRBD2 as a possible D gene (5 bases). Germline V gives CDR1 SQVTM, CDR2 ANQGSEA. CDR3 size: 15 residues. Trimming cost V 8 bases and J 3 bases, with 21 bases left between them. The CDR3 sequence is CSWGDGERLTDTQYF. The CDR3 DNA sequence: TGCAGCTGGGGAGACGGAGAGAGGCTTACAGATACGCAGTATTTT.

This clonotype turned up a few times. V is TRBV6-6 and J is TRBJ2-1; D may be TRBD1 (7 bases). The CDR3 has 16 amino acids. V was pared by 2 bases and J by 5 bases, with 16 bases between. Germline V gene data show CDR1 as MNHNY and CDR2 as SVGAGI (reference sequence). Here the CDR3 DNA reads TGTGCCAGCAGTTACCGTGGGAGGACAGGAGACAATGAGCAGTTCTTC. This translates into CASSYRGRTGDNEQFF.

This clonotype was found a few times. The CDR3 DNA is TGTGCCAGCAGCATCCTAGGGGACAGGGCTCAGCCCCAGCATTTT. The encoded protein is CASSILGDRAQPQHF. The J gene is TRBJ1-5, the V gene TRBV27, with 9 bases identical to TRBD1. The CDR3 covers 15 residues. V dropped 6 bases and J dropped 6; count of bases not matched to a gene: 9. Germline V gene sequence: CDR1 MNHEY, CDR2 SMNVEV (reference sequence).

This clonotype was seen ten or more times. The chain is built from TRBV11-2 and TRBJ1-1; D perhaps matches TRBD1 (5 bases). Germline assignment: CDR1 SGHAT and CDR2 FQNNGV. This CDR3 has 14 amino acids. Trimming removed 0 bases at V and 7 bases at J, with 12 bases between. The DNA for the CDR3 is TGTGCCAGCAGCTTAGACCCAGGGTATAATGAAGCTTTCTTT. Translating gives CASSLDPGYNEAFF.

The chain recombines TRBV19 with TRBJ2-3; 8 bases align to TRBD2. The CDR3 is made up of 16 amino acids. The V and J ends lost 3 bases and 2 bases, in that order; junction bases with no gene match: 7. The germline V gene has CDR1 LNHDA and CDR2 SQIVND (reference sequence). The DNA for the CDR3 is TGTGCCAGTAGTATGAGCGGGGGTTCCCCCACAGATACGCAGTATTTT. Protein: CASSMSGGSPTDTQYF.

The chain combines TRBV12-2 with TRBJ2-3; the table's D gene call, TRBD1, was not cross checked with the DNA. TRBV12-2 counts as a pseudogene. The CDR3 covers 19 residues. CDR3 protein: CASRLAISGGYFYTDTQYF. The CDR3, as DNA: TGTGCAAGTCGCTTAGCGATCAGCGGGGGGTACTTCTACACAGATACGCAGTATTTT.

The V call is TRBV11-2, the J call TRBJ2-1; 7 nucleotides line up with TRBD2. CDR3 length equals 14 residues. Germline assignment: CDR1 SGHAT and CDR2 FQNNGV. The J segment lost 9 bases and the V segment lost 3 bases, leaving 8 bases of the junction unmatched. CDR3 region: CASSLEPTSSEQFF. DNA for the CDR3: TGTGCCAGCAGCTTGGAACCGACTAGCAGTGAGCAGTTCTTC.

This clonotype was picked up a small number of times. V is TRBV5-6 and J is TRBJ2-2; a possible D gene is TRBD1 (6 bases). The V end lost 3 bases, the J end lost 0 bases, and 15 bases lay between the germline ends. The CDR3 runs 17 residues. The germline V gene encodes CDR1 SGHDT and CDR2 YYEEEE. The CDR3 reads CASSSGTYFSNTGELFF. The DNA of the CDR3 is TGTGCCAGCAGCTCCGGGACATACTTCTCGAACACCGGGGAGCTGTTTTTT.